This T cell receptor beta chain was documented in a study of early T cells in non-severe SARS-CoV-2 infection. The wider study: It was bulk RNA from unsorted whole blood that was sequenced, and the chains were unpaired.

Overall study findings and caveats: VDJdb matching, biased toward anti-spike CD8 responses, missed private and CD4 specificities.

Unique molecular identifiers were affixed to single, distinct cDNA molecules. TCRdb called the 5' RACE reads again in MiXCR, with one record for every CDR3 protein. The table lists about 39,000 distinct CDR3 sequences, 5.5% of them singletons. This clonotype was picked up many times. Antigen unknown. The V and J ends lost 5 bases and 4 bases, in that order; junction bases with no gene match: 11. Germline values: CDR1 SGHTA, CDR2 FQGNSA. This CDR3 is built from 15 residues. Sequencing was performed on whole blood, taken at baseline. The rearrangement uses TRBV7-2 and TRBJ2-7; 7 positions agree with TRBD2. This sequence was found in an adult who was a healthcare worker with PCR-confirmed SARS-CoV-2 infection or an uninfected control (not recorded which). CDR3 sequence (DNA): TGTGCCAGCAGCCCTCCTTGGGGAGGGGTTTACGAGCAGTACTTC. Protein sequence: CASSPPWGGVYEQYF.